The clone carrying this T cell receptor beta chain was recorded a few times. J was trimmed by 0 bases and V by 0 bases; bases with no gene match: 1. This CDR3 is 17 amino acids long. Germline values: CDR1 SGHRS, CDR2 YFSETQ. These data come from a study of beta chain features in type 1 diabetes. What was sequenced were expressed TCRB transcripts, since all of the isolated RNA had been reverse transcribed. Mean read depth for naive, central memory and regulatory T cell samples was roughly 4 million reads. The assay was immunoSEQ multiplex PCR, and TCRdb's table has in-frame clones only and misses some. The sample includes 300,000 to 450,000 clones, roughly a fifth of them seen just once.

The rearrangement uses TRBV5-1 and TRBJ2-3; TRBD2 matches at 13 bases. Sequencing was done on a sample of naive CD4+ T cells from blood. The source is a woman between 18 and 30 years old in good health. The CDR3 sequence is CASSLGLAGGSTDTQYF. The DNA of the CDR3 is TGCGCCAGCAGCTTGGGACTAGCGGGAGGTAGCACAGATACGCAGTATTTT.